This T cell receptor beta chain was captured in a study of OX40 agonist ivuxolimab in advanced cancers. Study-wide context: An agonistic anti-OX40 (CD134) antibody, ivuxolimab, was used to treat the patients. At doses from 0.01 to 10 mg/kg, patients were given intravenous ivuxolimab every 2 weeks. Regarding the study as a whole: Specificity for antigen went undetermined in the expanded peripheral T cells.

On this clone: Its antigen is not identified.

Libraries were prepared by immunoSEQ multiplex PCR; TCRdb keeps only in-frame clonotypes and omits some of them. The sample lists some 96,000 clones, under 95% seen once, with about 0.51% in the top ten. Trimming took 2 bases from V and 8 from J, leaving 15 bases between them. Germline V lookup: CDR1 GTSNPN, CDR2 SVGIG (reference sequence). The CDR3 runs to 14 residues. The chain employs TRBV30 and TRBJ1-4, with D unresolved. This material consisted of CD4+ or CD8+ T cells sorted from blood, taken in a trial of the OX40 agonist ivuxolimab. The receptor comes from an adult with an advanced solid tumor such as melanoma, head and neck, liver or kidney cancer. CDR3 in amino acids: CAWSKSELGEKLFF. CDR3 in DNA: TGTGCCTGGAGTAAGTCGGAGTTGGGGGAAAAACTGTTTTTT.